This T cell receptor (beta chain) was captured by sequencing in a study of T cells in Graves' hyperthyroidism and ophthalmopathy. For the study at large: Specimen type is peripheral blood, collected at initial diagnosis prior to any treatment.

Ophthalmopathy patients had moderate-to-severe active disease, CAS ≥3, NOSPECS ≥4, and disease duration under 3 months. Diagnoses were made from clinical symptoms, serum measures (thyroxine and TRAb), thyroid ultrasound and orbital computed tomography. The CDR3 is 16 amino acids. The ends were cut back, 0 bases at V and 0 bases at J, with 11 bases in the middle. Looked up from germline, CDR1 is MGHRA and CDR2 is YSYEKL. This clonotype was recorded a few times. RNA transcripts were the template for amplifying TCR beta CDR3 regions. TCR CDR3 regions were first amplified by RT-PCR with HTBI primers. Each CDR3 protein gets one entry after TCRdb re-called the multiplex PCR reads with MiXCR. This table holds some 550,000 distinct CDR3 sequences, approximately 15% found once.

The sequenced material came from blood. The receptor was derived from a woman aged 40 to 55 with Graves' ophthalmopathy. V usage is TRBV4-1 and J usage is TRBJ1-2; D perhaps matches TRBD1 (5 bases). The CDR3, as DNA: TGCGCCAGCAGCCAAGATTTCCAGGGAACTAACTATGGCTACACCTTC. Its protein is CASSQDFQGTNYGYTF.